The entry that follows covers one T cell receptor beta chain sequence. Its specificity is not known. This sample was taken from a study of T cell responses to AZD1222 COVID-19 vaccine. Study findings and constraints: White British donors predominated, females outnumbered males, and clonal diversity was possibly underestimated.

Libraries were prepared by immunoSEQ multiplex PCR; TCRdb keeps only in-frame clonotypes and omits some of them. Counted here are about 110,000 clones, around 92% occurring once; the ten biggest clones make up about 6.6%. This TCR derives from an adult in good health. The starting material was peripheral blood, obtained on day 0 of AZD1222 vaccination.

This CDR3 is CASSSPRQGSKTQYF. In DNA, the CDR3 is TGTGCCAGCAGTTCTCCCAGACAGGGTAGCAAGACCCAGTACTTC. The V call is TRBV6-5, the J call TRBJ2-5; 7 nucleotides align to TRBD1. Looked up from germline, CDR1 is MNHEY and CDR2 is SVGAGI. The trim removed 4 bases at V and 6 bases at J, leaving 11 bases unmatched. CDR3 length equals 15 residues.